This T cell receptor beta chain derives from a study of T-cell memory formation after mild COVID-19. Study summary: TCR clusters were largely donor specific.

Barcoded TCR alpha and TCR beta cDNA libraries with UMIs came from 5'RACE using constant-segment primers. In TCRdb, the 5' RACE reads were re-called with MiXCR into one record per CDR3 protein. The sample has under 700,000 distinct CDR3 sequences; 20% are singletons. Study outcomes and limitations: Researchers found some responding clones in pre-infection memory, a sign that cross-reactive memory joined. Contracting CD4+ clones were located mainly in CM and EM, and CD8+ clones in EMRA.

This clonotype showed up just a few times. Antigen unknown. Material: PBMCs or a T cell subset sorted from them (not recorded which). The clonotype originates from an adult woman who had mild COVID-19 (a few samples of this study predate the infection). Cell type and time point are not known.

In nucleotides, the CDR3 is TGCAGTGCTAGAGGGGGGATCGAAACCGGGGAGCTGTTTTTT. Its translation is CSARGGIETGELFF. The chain combines TRBV20-1 with TRBJ2-2; D could derive from TRBD1 or TRBD2 (5 bases each). CDR3 length: 14 amino acids. V gave up 1 base and J gave up 5 bases, with 11 bases separating them. Germline V gene sequence: CDR1 DFQATT, CDR2 SNEGSKA (reference sequence).